Below are 16 T cell receptor beta chains sequenced from a single sample in a study of blood T cell repertoires in COVID-19. Profiling relied on immunoSEQ multiplex PCR, and the TCRdb table lists in-frame clones only, not all of them. The sample lists 100,000 or so clones; under 90% were seen once. Sequencing was done on a sample of peripheral blood. These receptors were obtained from a man at least 80 years old with acute or convalescent COVID-19.

The table lists this clone with a count of one. Here the CDR3 reads CASSLAGLAATDTQYF. DNA of the CDR3: TGTGCCAGCAGCTTGGCCGGGCTAGCGGCCACAGATACGCAGTATTTT. The rearrangement links TRBV5-6 to TRBJ2-3; TRBD2 matches 7 bases. Germline values: CDR1 SGHDT, CDR2 YYEEEE. This CDR3 has 16 amino acids. After removal of 0 bases from V and 2 bases from J, the junction contained 6 bases not matched to a gene.

The chain is built from TRBV12-3 or TRBV12-4 and TRBJ1-1; D gene ambiguous. The V end was cut by 5 bases, the J end by 11 bases, with 18 bases between. This CDR3 has 13 amino acids. Here the CDR3 reads CASSPVPMARAFF. The CDR3 nucleotides are TGTGCCAGCAGTCCCGTCCCAATGGCCAGGGCTTTCTTT.

V gene TRBV29-1 combines with J gene TRBJ1-1, with 11 nucleotides matching TRBD1. The CDR3 spans 14 residues. Per the germline V gene, CDR1 is SQVTM and CDR2 is ANQGSEA. V dropped 6 bases and J dropped 4; count of bases not matched to a gene: 7. Written as DNA, the CDR3 is TGCAGCGTCCCAATGGGGACAGGGGGCACTGAAGCTTTCTTT. This sequence encodes CSVPMGTGGTEAFF.

The chain uses TRBV5-1 and TRBJ2-5; D is possibly TRBD1 (5 bases). This CDR3 comprises 14 residues. Germline V CDR1 and CDR2: SGHRS, YFSETQ. V gave up 7 bases and J gave up 4 bases, with 17 bases separating them. CDR3 protein: CASGSLGVVETQYF. The CDR3 bases are TGCGCCAGCGGGTCCCTAGGGGTAGTAGAGACCCAGTACTTC.

For the CDR3, the DNA is TGTGCCAGCAGTTTTGTATCGGGACTACCTTATGGCTACACCTTC. This encodes CASSFVSGLPYGYTF. V gene TRBV28 combines with J gene TRBJ1-2; D is possibly TRBD1 (5 bases). Per germline, CDR1 MDHEN and CDR2 SYDVKM. The V and J ends lost 3 bases and 5 bases respectively, with 16 bases between them. The CDR3 runs 15 residues.

This chain uses TRBV6-1 with TRBJ2-5; no firm D call. This CDR3 spans 13 amino acids. CDR1 is MNHNS, CDR2 SASEGT, per germline. Trimming took 3 bases from V and 0 from J, leaving 5 bases between them. The CDR3: CASSETYQETQYF. CDR3 coding DNA: TGTGCCAGCAGTGAGACATACCAAGAGACCCAGTACTTC.

This sequence joins TRBV7-2 and TRBJ2-3; D is uncertain. The CDR3 runs to 14 residues. CDR1 is SGHTA, CDR2 FQGNSA, per germline. V gave up 5 bases and J gave up 2 bases, with 11 bases separating them. CDR3 bases: TGTGCCAGCAGCCCCCTAAGAACCACAGATACGCAGTATTTT. Its translation is CASSPLRTTDTQYF.

This clone showed up just once. The chain recombines TRBV19 with TRBJ1-5; D might be TRBD1 (5 bases). Germline-derived CDR1 and CDR2 are LNHDA and SQIVND (reference sequence). This CDR3 is built from 15 residues. Trimming left V 4 bases short and J 0 bases short, with 10 bases between. Written as DNA, the CDR3 is TGTGCCAGTAGTAGAGGACACGATAGCAATCAGCCCCAGCATTTT. Protein sequence: CASSRGHDSNQPQHF. Full variable domain (missing parts from reference TRBV19 and TRBJ1-5): DGGITQSPKYLFRKEGQNVTLSCEQNLNHDAMYWYRQDPGQGLRLIYYSQIVNDFQKGDIAEGYSVSREKKESFPLTVTSAQKNPTAFYLCASSRGHDSNQPQHFGDGTRLSIL.

This chain connects TRBV14 to TRBJ2-2; D remains ambiguous. Germline V CDR1 and CDR2: SGHDN, FVKESK. V lost 0 bases and J 1 base, leaving 6 bases between the germline ends. The CDR3 spans 15 residues. CDR3 residues: CASSQEFWNTGELFF. For the CDR3, the DNA is TGTGCCAGCAGCCAAGAATTCTGGAACACCGGGGAGCTGTTTTTT.

The V gene is TRBV9, the J gene TRBJ1-1; TRBD1 matches 7 bases. This CDR3 has 15 residues. The V gene end was trimmed by 2 bases and the J gene end by 3 bases; junction bases not matched to a gene: 7. Germline lookup yields CDR1 SGDLS and CDR2 YYNGEE. The DNA for the CDR3 is TGTGCCAGCAGCGTCACAGGCAGGGGGGACACTGAAGCTTTCTTT. It codes for CASSVTGRGDTEAFF.

The chain has TRBV28 and TRBJ2-1; a weak D match, TRBD2 (6 bases). Trimming removed 2 bases from V and 6 bases from J, with 14 bases in between. Looked up from germline, CDR1 is MDHEN and CDR2 is SYDVKM. The CDR3 covers 15 residues. CDR3 in amino acids: CASSLGGAVGNEQFF. Written as DNA, the CDR3 is TGTGCCAGCAGTTTAGGCGGGGCTGTGGGCAATGAGCAGTTCTTC.

Of note for this clone: The junction shows a germline mismatch at one end, possibly a read error. V gene TRBV6-5 combines with J gene TRBJ1-1; D is perhaps TRBD1 (5 bases). Germline CDR1 reads MNHEY; CDR2 reads SVGAGI. There are 15 residues in the CDR3. CDR3 protein: CANSYSMNGGTEAFF. The CDR3 DNA sequence: TGTGCCAACAGTTACTCGATGAACGGGGGGACTGAAGCTTTCTTT.

This clone came up a few times. V usage is TRBV5-1 and J usage is TRBJ2-1; the match to TRBD1 covers 8 bases. V shed 2 bases and J 2 bases; nucleotides not matched to a gene: 9. This CDR3 contains 17 residues. Looked up from germline, CDR1 is SGHRS and CDR2 is YFSETQ. CDR3 nucleotides: TGCGCCAGCAGCTTATTCCCCGGGACAGGTACCTACAATGAGCAGTTCTTC. Amino acids: CASSLFPGTGTYNEQFF. Full variable domain (remainder filled in from reference TRBV5-1 and TRBJ2-1): KAGVTQTPRYLIKTRGQQVTLSCSPISGHRSVSWYQQTPGQGLQFLFEYFSETQRNKGNFPGRFSGRQFSNSRSEMNVSTLELGDSALYLCASSLFPGTGTYNEQFFGPGTRLTVL.

This chain uses TRBV19 with TRBJ2-1; D is unclear. This CDR3 has 15 amino acids. V gave up 2 bases and J gave up 1 base, with 9 bases separating them. Per the germline V gene, CDR1 is LNHDA and CDR2 is SQIVND (reference sequence). In nucleotides, the CDR3 is TGTGCCAGTAGTATAAGTACAATATCCTACAATGAGCAGTTCTTC. It is translated as CASSISTISYNEQFF.

CDR3 residues: CASSNGLNSPLHF. CDR3 nucleotides: TGTGCCAGCAGTAATGGACTTAATTCACCCCTCCACTTT. The chain has TRBV28 and TRBJ1-6; D uncertain. The CDR3 is 13 residues long. The germline CDR1 and CDR2 sequences are MDHEN and SYDVKM. V shed 5 bases and J shed 6 bases, with 8 bases lying between them.

The chain is built from TRBV7-9 and TRBJ1-4; no firm D call. The CDR3 spans 14 residues. The V gene lost 1 base and the J gene lost 7 bases, with 10 bases spanning the gap. Germline CDR1 reads SEHNR; CDR2 reads FQNEAQ (reference sequence). The CDR3 nucleotides read TGTGCCAGCAGCTTAGGGGTTAACAGTGAAAAACTGTTTTTT. This sequence encodes CASSLGVNSEKLFF.